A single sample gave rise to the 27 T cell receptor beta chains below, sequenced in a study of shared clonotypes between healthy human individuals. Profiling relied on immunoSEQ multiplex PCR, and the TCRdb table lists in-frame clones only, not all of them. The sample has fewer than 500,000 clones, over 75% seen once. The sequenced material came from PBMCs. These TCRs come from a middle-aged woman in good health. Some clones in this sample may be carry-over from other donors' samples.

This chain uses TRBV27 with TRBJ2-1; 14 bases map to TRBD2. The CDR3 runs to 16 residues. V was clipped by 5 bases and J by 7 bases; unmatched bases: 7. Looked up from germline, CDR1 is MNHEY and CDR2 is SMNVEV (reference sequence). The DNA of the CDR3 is TGTGCCAGCAGTCGGGGGACTAGCGGGAGTCGGAATGAGCAGTTCTTC. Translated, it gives CASSRGTSGSRNEQFF.

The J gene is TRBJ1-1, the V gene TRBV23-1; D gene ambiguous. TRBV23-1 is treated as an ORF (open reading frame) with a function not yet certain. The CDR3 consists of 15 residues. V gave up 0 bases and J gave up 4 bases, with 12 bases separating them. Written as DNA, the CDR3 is TGCGCCAGCAGTCAATCAGACCGGGCGAGCACTGAAGCTTTCTTT. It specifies CASSQSDRASTEAFF.

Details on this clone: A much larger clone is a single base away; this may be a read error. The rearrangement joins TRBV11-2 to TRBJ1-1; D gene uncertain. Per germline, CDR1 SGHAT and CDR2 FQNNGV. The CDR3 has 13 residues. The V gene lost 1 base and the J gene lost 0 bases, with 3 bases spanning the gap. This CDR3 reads CASSLVVNTEAFF. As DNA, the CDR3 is TGTGCCAGCAGCTTAGTTGTGAACACTGAAGCTTTCTTT.

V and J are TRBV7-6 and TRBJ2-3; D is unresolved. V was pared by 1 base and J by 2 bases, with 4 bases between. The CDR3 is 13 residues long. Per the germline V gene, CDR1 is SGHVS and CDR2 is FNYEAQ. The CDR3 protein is CASSLGTTDTQYF. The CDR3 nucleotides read TGTGCCAGCAGCTTAGGCACCACAGATACGCAGTATTTT.

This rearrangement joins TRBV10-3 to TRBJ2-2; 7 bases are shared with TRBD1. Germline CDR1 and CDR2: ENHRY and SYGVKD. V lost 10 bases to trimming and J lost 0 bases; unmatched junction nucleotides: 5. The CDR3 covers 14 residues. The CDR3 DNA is TGTGCCAATCGACAGGGAGCGAACACCGGGGAGCTGTTTTTT. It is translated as CANRQGANTGELFF.

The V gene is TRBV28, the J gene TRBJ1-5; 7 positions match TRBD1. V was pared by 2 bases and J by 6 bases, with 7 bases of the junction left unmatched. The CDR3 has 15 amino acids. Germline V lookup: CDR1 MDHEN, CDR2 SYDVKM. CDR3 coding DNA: TGTGCCAGCAGTTTAGGACAGGCGGCCCTTCAGCCCCAGCATTTT. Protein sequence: CASSLGQAALQPQHF.

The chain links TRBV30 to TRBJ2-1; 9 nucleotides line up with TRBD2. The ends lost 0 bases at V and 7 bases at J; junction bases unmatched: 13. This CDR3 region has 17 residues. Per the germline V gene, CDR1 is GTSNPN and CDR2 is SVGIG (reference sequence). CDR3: CAWSVPGGRGRWNEQFF. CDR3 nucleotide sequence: TGTGCCTGGAGTGTACCGGGCGGGAGGGGTAGGTGGAATGAGCAGTTCTTC.

The chain's CDR3 is CASSLGPGAGNEQFF. The CDR3 region has the DNA TGCGCCAGCAGCTTGGGCCCGGGGGCAGGCAATGAGCAGTTCTTC. The chain joins TRBV5-1 to TRBJ2-1, with D perhaps assigned TRBD1 or TRBD2 (6 bases each). Trimming removed 0 bases at V and 6 bases at J, with 13 bases between. There are 15 residues in the CDR3. Germline lookup yields CDR1 SGHRS and CDR2 YFSETQ.

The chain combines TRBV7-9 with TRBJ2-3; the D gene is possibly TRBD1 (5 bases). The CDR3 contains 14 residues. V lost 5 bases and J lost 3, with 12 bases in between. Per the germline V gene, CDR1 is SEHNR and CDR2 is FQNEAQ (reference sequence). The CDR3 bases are TGTGCCAGCAGCCTAAGGGCAGGGACAGATACGCAGTATTTT. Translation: CASSLRAGTDTQYF. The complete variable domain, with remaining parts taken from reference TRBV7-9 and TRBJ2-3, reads DTGVSQNPRHKITKRGQNVTFRCDPISEHNRLYWYRQTLGQGPEFLTYFQNEAQLEKSRLLSDRFSAERPKGSFSTLEIQRTEQGDSAMYLCASSLRAGTDTQYFGPGTRLTVL.

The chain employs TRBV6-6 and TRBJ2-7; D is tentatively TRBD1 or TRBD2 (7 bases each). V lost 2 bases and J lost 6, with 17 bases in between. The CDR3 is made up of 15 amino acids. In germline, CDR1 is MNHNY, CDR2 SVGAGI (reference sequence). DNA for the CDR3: TGTGCCAGCAGTTACCCCCAGGGGGGGGCGGCCGAGCAGTACTTC. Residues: CASSYPQGGAAEQYF.

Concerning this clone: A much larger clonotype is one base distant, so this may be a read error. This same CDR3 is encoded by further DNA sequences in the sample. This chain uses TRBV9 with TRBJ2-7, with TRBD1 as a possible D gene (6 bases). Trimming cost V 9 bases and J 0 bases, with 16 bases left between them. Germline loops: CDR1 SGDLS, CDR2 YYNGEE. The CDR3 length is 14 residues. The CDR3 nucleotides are TGTGCCACTAAGAGACAGGATAGCTCCTACGAGCAGTACTTC. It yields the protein CATKRQDSSYEQYF.

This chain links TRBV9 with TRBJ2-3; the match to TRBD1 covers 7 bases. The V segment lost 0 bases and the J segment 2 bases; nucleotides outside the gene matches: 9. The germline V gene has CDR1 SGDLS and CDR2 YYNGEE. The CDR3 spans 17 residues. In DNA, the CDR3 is TGTGCCAGCAGCGTAGAGGCCGGACAGGCCCCCACAGATACGCAGTATTTT. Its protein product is CASSVEAGQAPTDTQYF.

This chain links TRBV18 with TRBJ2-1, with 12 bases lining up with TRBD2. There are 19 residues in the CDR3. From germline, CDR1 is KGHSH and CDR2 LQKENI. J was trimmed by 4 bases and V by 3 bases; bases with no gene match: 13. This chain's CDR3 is CASSPTGTSGLKVYNEQFF. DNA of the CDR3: TGTGCCAGCTCACCGACCGGGACTAGCGGGCTAAAGGTATACAATGAGCAGTTCTTC.

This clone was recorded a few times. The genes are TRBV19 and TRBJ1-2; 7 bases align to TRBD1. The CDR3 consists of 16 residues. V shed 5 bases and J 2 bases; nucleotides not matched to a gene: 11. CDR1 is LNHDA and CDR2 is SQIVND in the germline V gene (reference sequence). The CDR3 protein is CASSPTPGTENYGYTF. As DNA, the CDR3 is TGTGCCAGTAGTCCCACCCCCGGGACAGAGAACTATGGCTACACCTTC.

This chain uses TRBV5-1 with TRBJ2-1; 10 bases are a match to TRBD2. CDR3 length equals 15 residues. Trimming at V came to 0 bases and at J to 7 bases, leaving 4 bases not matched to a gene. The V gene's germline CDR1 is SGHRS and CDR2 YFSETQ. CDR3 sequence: CASSLEASGSNEQFF. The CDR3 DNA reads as TGCGCCAGCAGCTTGGAGGCTAGCGGGAGTAATGAGCAGTTCTTC.

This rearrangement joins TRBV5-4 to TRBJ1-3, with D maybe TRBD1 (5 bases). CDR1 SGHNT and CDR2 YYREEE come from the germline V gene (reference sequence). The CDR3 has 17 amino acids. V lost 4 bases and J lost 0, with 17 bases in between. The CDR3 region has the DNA TGTGCCAGCAGCCCCGGGGACCCAACTAACTCTGGAAACACCATATATTTT. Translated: CASSPGDPTNSGNTIYF.

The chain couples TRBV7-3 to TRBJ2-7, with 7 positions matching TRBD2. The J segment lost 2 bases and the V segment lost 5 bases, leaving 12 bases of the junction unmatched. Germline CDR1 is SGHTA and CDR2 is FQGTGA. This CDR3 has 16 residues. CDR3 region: CASSTTAPSGAYEQYF. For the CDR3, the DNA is TGTGCCAGCAGCACTACGGCCCCCAGCGGGGCCTACGAGCAGTACTTC.

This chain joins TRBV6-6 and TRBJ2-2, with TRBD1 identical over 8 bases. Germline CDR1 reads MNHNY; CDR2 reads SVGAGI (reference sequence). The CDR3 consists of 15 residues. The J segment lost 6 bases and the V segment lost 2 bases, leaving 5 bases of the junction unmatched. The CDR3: CASSYLEQGAGELFF. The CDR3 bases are TGTGCCAGCAGTTACCTTGAACAGGGGGCCGGGGAGCTGTTTTTT.

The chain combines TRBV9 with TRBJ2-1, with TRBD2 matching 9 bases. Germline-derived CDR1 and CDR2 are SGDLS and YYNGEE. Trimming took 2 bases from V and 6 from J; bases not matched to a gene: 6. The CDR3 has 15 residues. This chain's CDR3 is CASSVSGSGANEQFF. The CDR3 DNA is TGTGCCAGCAGCGTTAGCGGGAGTGGGGCCAATGAGCAGTTCTTC.

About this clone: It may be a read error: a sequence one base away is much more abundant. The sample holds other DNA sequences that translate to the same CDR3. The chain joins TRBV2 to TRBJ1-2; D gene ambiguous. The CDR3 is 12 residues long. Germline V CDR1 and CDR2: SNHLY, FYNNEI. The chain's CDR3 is CASSAGNYGYTF. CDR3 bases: TGTGCCAGCAGTGCAGGAAACTATGGTTACACCTTC.

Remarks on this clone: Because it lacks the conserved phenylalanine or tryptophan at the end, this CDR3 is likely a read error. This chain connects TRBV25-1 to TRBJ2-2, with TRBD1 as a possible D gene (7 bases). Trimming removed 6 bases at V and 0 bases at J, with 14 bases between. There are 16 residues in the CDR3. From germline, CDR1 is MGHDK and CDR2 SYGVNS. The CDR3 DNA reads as TGTGCCAGCAGAAGAGGAGGGGGCGCGAACACCGGGGAGCTGTTTTAT. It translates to CASRRGGGANTGELFY.

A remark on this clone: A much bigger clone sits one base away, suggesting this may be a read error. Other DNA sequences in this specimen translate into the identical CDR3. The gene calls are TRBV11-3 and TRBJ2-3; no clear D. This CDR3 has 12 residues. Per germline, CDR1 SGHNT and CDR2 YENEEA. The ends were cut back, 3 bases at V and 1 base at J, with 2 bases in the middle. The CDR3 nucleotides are TGTGCCAGCAGCTTGGGCACAGATACGCAGTATTTT. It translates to CASSLGTDTQYF.

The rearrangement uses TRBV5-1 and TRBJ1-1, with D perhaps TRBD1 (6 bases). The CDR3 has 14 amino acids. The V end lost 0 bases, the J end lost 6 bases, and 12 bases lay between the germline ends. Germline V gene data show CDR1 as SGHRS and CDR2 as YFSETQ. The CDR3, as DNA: TGCGCCAGCAGCTTGGTCCCAGGGGAGGCTGAAGCTTTCTTT. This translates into CASSLVPGEAEAFF. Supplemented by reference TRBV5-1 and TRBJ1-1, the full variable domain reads KAGVTQTPRYLIKTRGQQVTLSCSPISGHRSVSWYQQTPGQGLQFLFEYFSETQRNKGNFPGRFSGRQFSNSRSEMNVSTLELGDSALYLCASSLVPGEAEAFFGQGTRLTVV.

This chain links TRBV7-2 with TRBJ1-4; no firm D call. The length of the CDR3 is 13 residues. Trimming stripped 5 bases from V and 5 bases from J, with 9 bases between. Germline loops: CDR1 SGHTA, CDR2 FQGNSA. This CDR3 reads CASSRARNEKLFF. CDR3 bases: TGTGCCAGCAGCAGGGCTCGGAATGAAAAACTGTTTTTT.

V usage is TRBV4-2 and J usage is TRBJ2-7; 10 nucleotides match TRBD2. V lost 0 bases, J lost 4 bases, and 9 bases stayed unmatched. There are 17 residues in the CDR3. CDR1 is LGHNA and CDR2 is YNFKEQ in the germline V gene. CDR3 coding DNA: TGTGCCAGCAGCCAAGATCTGCCTAGCGGGAGACGGTACGAGCAGTACTTC. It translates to CASSQDLPSGRRYEQYF.

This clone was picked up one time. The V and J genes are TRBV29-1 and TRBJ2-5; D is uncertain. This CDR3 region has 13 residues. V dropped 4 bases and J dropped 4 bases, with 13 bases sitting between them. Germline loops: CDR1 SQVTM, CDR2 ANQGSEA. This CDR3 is CSVAVRAAETQYF. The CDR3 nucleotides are TGCAGCGTTGCGGTCCGGGCGGCAGAGACCCAGTACTTC.

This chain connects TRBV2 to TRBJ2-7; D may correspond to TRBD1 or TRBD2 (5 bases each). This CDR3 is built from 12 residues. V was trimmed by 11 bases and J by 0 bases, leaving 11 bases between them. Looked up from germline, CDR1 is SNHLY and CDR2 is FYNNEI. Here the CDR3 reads CALRDLSYEQYF. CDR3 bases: TGTGCCCTCCGGGACCTCTCCTACGAGCAGTACTTC.